One and the same sample provided the 13 T cell receptor beta chains below, sequenced in a study of T cells in Graves' hyperthyroidism and ophthalmopathy (dated by TCRdb to about 2019). The protocol used for the library was multiplex PCR. The listed sequencing device is Illumina HiSeq 2000. The TCR beta CDR3 regions were amplified from the RNA transcripts. The TCR CDR3 was subjected to a first round of RT-PCR using the HTBI primer set and the Qiagen OneStep RT-PCR kit. TCRdb cleaned the public reads at Q25 with fastp, built clones with MiXCR and kept in-frame beta chains. Rows merge per CDR3 protein into single entries with the most common DNA and genes. The table for this sample lists over 550,000 distinct CDR3 sequences; 15% to 20% of them were counted only once. The ten largest clones take up 15% to 20% of the sample. The sample consisted of blood. All receptors come from a woman younger than 35 with Graves' hyperthyroidism.

In this sample, this clonotype turned up many times. This rearrangement joins TRBV7-9 to TRBJ2-7; D may be TRBD2 (6 bases). V was trimmed by 8 bases and J by 5 bases, leaving 16 bases between them. Germline loops: CDR1 SEHNR, CDR2 FQNEAQ (reference sequence). CDR3 size: 13 residues. The CDR3: CASAGGSRDEQYF. The DNA for the CDR3 is TGTGCCAGCGCCGGAGGGAGCAGGGACGAGCAGTACTTC.

At least ten counts were recorded for this clonotype. V usage is TRBV4-3 and J usage is TRBJ1-2, with D perhaps TRBD1 (6 bases). This CDR3 has 13 residues. The V end lost 3 bases, the J end lost 4 bases, and 9 bases lay between the germline ends. Germline V lookup: CDR1 LGHNA, CDR2 YSLEER. CDR3 sequence (DNA): TGCGCCAGCAGCCAGGACAGATTCTATGGCTACACCTTC. Its translation is CASSQDRFYGYTF.

This clonotype was observed a handful of times. This chain uses TRBV6-1 with TRBJ2-7; no firm D call. CDR1 and CDR2 (germline): MNHNS, SASEGT. Trimming removed 7 bases from V and 2 bases from J, with 15 bases in between. The length of the CDR3 is 14 residues. CDR3 region: CASKSAGNPYEQYF. The CDR3 DNA reads TGTGCCAGCAAGTCTGCAGGTAACCCCTACGAGCAGTACTTC.

The rearrangement joins TRBV30 to TRBJ2-5; TRBD1 is a possible D gene (5 bases). Germline lookup yields CDR1 GTSNPN and CDR2 SVGIG (reference sequence). The CDR3 is made up of 13 amino acids. V lost 4 bases and J lost 0, with 9 bases in between. The DNA for the CDR3 is TGTGCCTGGAAAAGACAGCACCAAGAGACCCAGTACTTC. Its translation is CAWKRQHQETQYF.

This clonotype was found many times. V is TRBV29-1 and J is TRBJ2-1; 14 bases line up with TRBD2. The CDR3 runs 14 residues. The ends lost 4 bases at V and 6 bases at J; junction bases unmatched: 2. Germline CDR1 and CDR2: SQVTM and ANQGSEA. The CDR3 is CSVVGLAGVNEQFF. The CDR3 DNA sequence: TGCAGCGTTGTGGGACTAGCGGGAGTCAATGAGCAGTTCTTC.

The sample holds many counts of this clonotype. The rearrangement uses TRBV27 and TRBJ2-3; D ambiguous. Germline V gene data show CDR1 as MNHEY and CDR2 as SMNVEV (reference sequence). The V gene lost 5 bases and the J gene lost 0 bases, with 12 bases spanning the gap. The CDR3 loop spans 15 amino acids. The DNA of the CDR3 is TGTGCCAGCAGTCGATGGACCTCCAGCACAGATACGCAGTATTTT. Its protein product is CASSRWTSSTDTQYF.

The V and J genes are TRBV11-1 and TRBJ1-2; the D is unclear. This CDR3 region has 13 residues. The germline gives CDR1 SGHAT, CDR2 FQDESV (reference sequence). Trimming left V 1 base short and J 5 bases short, with 8 bases between. The chain's CDR3 is CASSLEHSYGYTF. The DNA for the CDR3 is TGTGCCAGCAGCTTAGAACACAGTTATGGCTACACCTTC.

This clonotype occurred many times. The chain couples TRBV7-9 to TRBJ2-3; D not certain. Germline CDR1 and CDR2: SEHNR and FQNEAQ (reference sequence). This CDR3 is 14 amino acids long. V was trimmed by 5 bases and J by 0 bases, leaving 9 bases between them. The CDR3 is CASSPKGSTDTQYF. Here the CDR3 DNA reads TGTGCCAGCAGCCCCAAAGGGAGCACAGATACGCAGTATTTT.

A few counts support this clonotype. V usage is TRBV29-1 and J usage is TRBJ1-1, with a weak D call TRBD1 (6 bases). The CDR3 is 14 residues long. Germline V lookup: CDR1 SQVTM, CDR2 ANQGSEA. CDR3 nucleotides: TGCAGTTACACTGGGGGCCGGATGAACACTGAAGCTTTCTTT. It codes for CSYTGGRMNTEAFF.

In this sample, this clonotype turned up many times. The rearrangement uses TRBV3-1 and TRBJ2-5; TRBD2 matches 12 bases. The CDR3 has 17 amino acids. Germline CDR1 LGHDT, CDR2 YNNKEL (reference sequence). The junction had 7 bases not matched to a gene; V was cut back by 3 bases and J by 2 bases. CDR3 in DNA: TGTGCCAGCAGCCATACACAAGGACTAGCGGGACAAGAGACCCAGTACTTC. It is translated as CASSHTQGLAGQETQYF.

The chain recombines TRBV9 with TRBJ2-2; 8 nucleotides align to TRBD1. Trimming at V came to 3 bases and at J to 1 base, leaving 5 bases not matched to a gene. This CDR3 has 16 residues. Germline loops: CDR1 SGDLS, CDR2 YYNGEE. The CDR3 loop is CASSGYRGWNTGELFF. The DNA of the CDR3 is TGTGCCAGCAGCGGTTACAGGGGGTGGAACACCGGGGAGCTGTTTTTT. Using reference TRBV9 and TRBJ2-2 for the parts outside the CDR3, the full variable domain is DSGVTQTPKHLITATGQRVTLRCSPRSGDLSVYWYQQSLDQGLQFLIQYYNGEERAKGNILERFSAQQFPDLHSELNLSSLELGDSALYFCASSGYRGWNTGELFFGEGSRLTVL.

In its sample, this clonotype was seen many times. The rearrangement links TRBV7-2 to TRBJ1-4, with a weak D call TRBD1 (6 bases). V lost 2 bases, J lost 4 bases, and 11 bases lay in between. Germline CDR1 is SGHTA and CDR2 is FQGNSA. The CDR3 contains 15 residues. The CDR3 nucleotides read TGTGCCAGCAGCTTACCACAGGGCCATAATGAAAAACTGTTTTTT. It encodes CASSLPQGHNEKLFF.

This clonotype was counted ten times or more. CDR3 amino acids: CASSVEGAHLGNQPQHF. The CDR3 region has the DNA TGTGCCAGCAGTGTTGAGGGGGCGCATTTAGGCAATCAGCCCCAGCATTTT. The chain is built from TRBV2 and TRBJ1-5, with 7 bases fitting TRBD1. J lost 2 bases, V lost 4 bases, and 11 bases had no gene match. This CDR3 has 17 amino acids. Germline V CDR1 and CDR2: SNHLY, FYNNEI.